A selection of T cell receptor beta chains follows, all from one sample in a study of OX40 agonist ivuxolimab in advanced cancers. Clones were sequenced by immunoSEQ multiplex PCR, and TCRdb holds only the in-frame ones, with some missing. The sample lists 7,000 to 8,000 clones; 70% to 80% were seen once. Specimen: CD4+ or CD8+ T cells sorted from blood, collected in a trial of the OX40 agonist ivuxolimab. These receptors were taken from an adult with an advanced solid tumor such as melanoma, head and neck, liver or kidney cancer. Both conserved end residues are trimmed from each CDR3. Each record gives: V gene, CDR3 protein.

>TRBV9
ASSVVGLASTDTQY
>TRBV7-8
ASSERTAPYSGANVLT
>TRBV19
ASSPSGTGVYTVSYEQY
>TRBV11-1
ASSLGTEAF
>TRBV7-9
ASSLQGLNYEQY
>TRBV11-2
ASSLGSWGGSHEDYGYT
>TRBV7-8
ASRHGTGGTYEQY
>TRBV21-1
ASSNLWRFYEQY
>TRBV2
ASSEVQGWETQY
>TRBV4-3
ASSQFGQGHNEQF
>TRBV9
ASSALPWTSGRDEQF
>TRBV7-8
ASSPGGQGAGTEAF
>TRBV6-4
ASSPSGTGELF
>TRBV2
ASLGGLGYT
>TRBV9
ASSVDGGHSYEQY
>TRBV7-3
ASSLSRTGDGETQY
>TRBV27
ASRFSGLDTQY
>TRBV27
ASSSSGGAYT
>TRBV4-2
ASSRSGVSNTGELF
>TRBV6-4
ASSDSWGEQF
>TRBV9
ASSVAAAGGSYEQY
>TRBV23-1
ASSRGTQQSRANVLT
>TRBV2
ASSVLDSNQPQH
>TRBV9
ASSVDPAETQY
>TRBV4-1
ASSLRKGQTYNEQF
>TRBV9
ASSVVGDTDTQY
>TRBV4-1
ASSQDMGTPGVGEQF
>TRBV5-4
ASSFGTSYEQY
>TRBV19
ASNPTGVGEQF
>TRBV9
ASSVALQAGIYNEQF
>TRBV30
AWIFWEEKLF
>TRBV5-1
ASSPRDHHNEQF
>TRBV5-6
ASSLSQASGELF
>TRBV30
AWDIGFGYEQY
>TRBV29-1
SAHMGGSQY
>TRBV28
ASTRGLNEQF
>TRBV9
ASSVASSSTDTQY
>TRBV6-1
ASSEVEGGLTGELF
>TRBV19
ASSMFQASYEQY
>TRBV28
ASRPRTSVTDTQY
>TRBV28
ASRGRLAATYEQY
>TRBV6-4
ASSDSGGEQF
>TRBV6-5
ASSYSRGNTEAF
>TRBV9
ASSVGLVINDEQF
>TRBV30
ASNADRNTEAF
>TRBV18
ASSPMGNTGELF
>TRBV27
ASSLRATNTEAF
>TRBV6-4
ASRGQGRNQPQH
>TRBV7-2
ASSLPLRQTTNYGYT
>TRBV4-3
ASSQDWDRGETNEKLF